The clone carrying this TCR beta chain was counted between two and nine times. What it binds is unknown. Trimming left V 1 base short and J 8 bases short, with 18 bases between. CDR3 size: 15 residues. CDR1 is SEHNR, CDR2 FQNEAQ, per germline (reference sequence). The sample is drawn from a study of blood T cells in healthy people across ages. A J-beta primer mix and a sample-barcoded 5' primer were used in a second PCR of about 7 to 12 cycles. TCRdb re-analysed the 5' RACE reads in MiXCR, keeping a single row per CDR3 protein. This table holds roughly 1.9 million distinct CDR3 sequences, about two fifths found once. Study findings and constraints: Naive CD4+ cells and diversity were both higher in long-lived donors than in aged donors. TCR beta diversity per million T cells fell roughly linearly with age.

The rearrangement links TRBV7-9 to TRBJ2-7, with D perhaps matching TRBD2 (6 bases). The origin of this receptor is a human donor in good health. The sequenced sample consisted of blood. In DNA, the CDR3 is TGTGCCAGCAGCTTAGGCGGGGTTCCCGTTGATAAGCAGTACTTC. Its protein product is CASSLGGVPVDKQYF.